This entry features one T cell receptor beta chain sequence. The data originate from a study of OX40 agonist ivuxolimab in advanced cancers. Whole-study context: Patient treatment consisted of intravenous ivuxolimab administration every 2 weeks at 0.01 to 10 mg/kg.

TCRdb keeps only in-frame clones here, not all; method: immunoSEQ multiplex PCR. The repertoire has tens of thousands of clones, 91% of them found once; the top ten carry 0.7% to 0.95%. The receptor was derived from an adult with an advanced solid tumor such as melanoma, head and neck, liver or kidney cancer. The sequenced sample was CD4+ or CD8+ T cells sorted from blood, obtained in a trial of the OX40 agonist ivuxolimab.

The CDR3 DNA reads as TGTGCCAGTATCCCGGGACGCGGCAGGGGTATTGGTCTGGCAGATACGCAGTATTTT. Its translation is CASIPGRGRGIGLADTQYF. The V and J genes are TRBV19 and TRBJ2-3; tentative D call: TRBD1 (6 bases). Deletions cut 7 bases from V and 4 bases from J, with 30 bases between. Germline V gene data show CDR1 as LNHDA and CDR2 as SQIVND (reference sequence). The CDR3 is made up of 19 amino acids.